This entry is about one T cell receptor (beta chain). In the source study's methods: Counts of nucleated cells, estimated from reference gene primer amplification, were obtained. Clones were read by immunoSEQ multiplex PCR, and TCRdb kept only the in-frame ones, dropping some. That table supplies the V and J calls and clone size; D and trimming were determined from the DNA. The data contain roughly 200,000 clones, more than 70% of them singletons. These data originate in a study of blood T cell repertoires in COVID-19. Study overall: COVID-19 samples from acute and convalescent phases originated in the United States, Italy and Spain.

The CDR3 covers 14 residues. Germline CDR1 and CDR2: MDHEN and SYDVKM. Trimming left V 7 bases short and J 4 bases short, with 13 bases between. This chain connects TRBV28 to TRBJ1-4; D unresolved. This clonotype was sampled from a middle-aged woman who had recovered from COVID-19. Sequenced sample: peripheral blood. The CDR3 spells CASNSGVNNEKLFF. CDR3 nucleotides: TGTGCCAGCAACTCCGGGGTAAATAATGAAAAACTGTTTTTT.